Listed below are T cell receptor beta chains from one sample, sequenced in a study of blood T cell repertoires in COVID-19. TCRdb keeps only in-frame clones here, not all; method: immunoSEQ multiplex PCR. The data contain 95,000 to 150,000 clones, 79% of them singletons. The sequenced sample was peripheral blood. Source of these receptors: a man between 40 and 49 years old with active or convalescent COVID-19. CDR3s include the opening cysteine and the closing phenylalanine or tryptophan. The order of the fields is V gene, D gene, J gene, clone size, CDR3 DNA, CDR3 protein. A D gene is named only where the DNA matches it firmly. Clone sizes are given selectively: once, few, many, or a class where the clone is expanded.

TRBV20-1,TRBD1,TRBJ1-1,-,TGCAGTGCTAGGAACAGGGGAGGAGCTTTCTTT,CSARNRGGAFF
TRBV21-1,-,TRBJ1-1,-,TGTGCCAGCAGCTTGGGACACCTAGGGATCGCTGAAGCTTTCTTT,CASSLGHLGIAEAFF
TRBV9,-,TRBJ2-1,-,TGTGCCAGCAGCGTAGGCGGTCGAAACAATGAGCAGTTCTTC,CASSVGGRNNEQFF
TRBV13,-,TRBJ1-1,-,TGTGCCAGCAGCAAGGCGTCCAGGGTTGGCACTGAAGCTTTCTTT,CASSKASRVGTEAFF
TRBV24-1,-,TRBJ2-3,-,TGTGCCACCAGTGCGGGAAATACGCAGTATTTT,CATSAGNTQYF
TRBV28,-,TRBJ1-2,-,TGTGCCAGCGGGGGGGGAGGGAACTCCCCCTATGGCTACACCTTC,CASGGGGNSPYGYTF
TRBV5-1,-,TRBJ2-3,-,TGCGCCAGCAGCTTTGGACACCCTGACGGAGATACGCAGTATTTT,CASSFGHPDGDTQYF
TRBV7-2,-,TRBJ2-5,-,TGTGCCAGCAGCTTTCCGGGGTCGGAGACCCAGTACTTC,CASSFPGSETQYF
TRBV10-3,TRBD1,TRBJ1-3,-,TGTGCCATCAGACCAGGGGGGACCTCTGGAAACACCATATATTTT,CAIRPGGTSGNTIYF
TRBV7-2,-,TRBJ1-5,-,TGTGCCAGCAGCGACCATGGAGGGCCCCAGCATTTT,CASSDHGGPQHF
TRBV6-5,-,TRBJ2-1,-,TGTGCCAGTCTACAAACAGCTGTATACAATGAGCAGTTCTTC,CASLQTAVYNEQFF
TRBV13,TRBD1,TRBJ2-7,few,TGTGCCAGCAGCTTCCGAGACAGGGCTTTCGGCGAGCAGTACTTC,CASSFRDRAFGEQYF
TRBV5-1,TRBD1,TRBJ1-1,-,TGCGCCAGCACAGGGGGAACGGACAGAAAAGCTTTCTTT,CASTGGTDRKAFF
TRBV19,-,TRBJ2-7,-,TGTGCCAGTAGTCTCCGAGGTTCGGGATCGATTCCCTACGAGCAGTACTTC,CASSLRGSGSIPYEQYF
TRBV6-5,-,TRBJ2-2,few,TGTGCCAGCAGTTACGGAACAGCGGGCACCGGGGAGCTGTTTTTT,CASSYGTAGTGELFF
TRBV27,-,TRBJ1-1,-,TGTGCCAGCACCCTACGGGCAGGGTCTCATGAAGCTTTCTTT,CASTLRAGSHEAFF
TRBV7-7,-,TRBJ2-2,-,TGTGCTAGCAGCCCTCGAGGGGGGGCCGACGGGGAGCTGTTTTTT,CASSPRGGADGELFF
TRBV10-3,-,TRBJ1-1,-,TGTGCCATCAGTGATTTGGGCTCTGAAGCTTTCTTT,CAISDLGSEAFF
TRBV9,-,TRBJ1-6,-,TGTGCCAGCAAGGGGCACATGCTTAATTCACCCCTCCACTTT,CASKGHMLNSPLHF
TRBV27,-,TRBJ2-5,once,TGTGCCAGCAGCCAGAACCTCATCCGTCAAGAGACCCAGTACTTC,CASSQNLIRQETQYF